The T cell receptor (beta chain) described here comes from a study of CD8 T cells in ankylosing spondylitis. Study results and caveats: Earlier authors reported some of these motif variants in reactive arthritis synovial fluid and blood.

Construction of TCR beta libraries was performed using quantitative 5'-RACE with molecular barcodes. MiXCR was run by TCRdb on the 5' RACE reads, yielding one entry per CDR3 protein. Counted here are about 31,000 distinct CDR3 sequences, around 6.7% occurring once; the ten biggest clones make up roughly 10%. The ends were cut back, 5 bases at V and 0 bases at J, with 20 bases in the middle. CDR3 length: 18 residues. Germline-derived CDR1 and CDR2 are SGHAT and FQDESV (reference sequence). There are many counts of this clonotype. No antigen is known for it. The chain links TRBV11-1 to TRBJ2-4; unclear D gene. Sample: blood, either unsorted or a sorted T cell fraction (not recorded which). The clonotype was recovered from a male donor with ankylosing spondylitis or in good health (not recorded which). The CDR3 sequence: CASSHGRIDEIAKNIQYF. The DNA of the CDR3 is TGTGCCAGCAGCCACGGACGGATAGACGAAATAGCCAAAAACATTCAGTACTTC.